Each of the 3 T cell receptor beta chains below was sequenced from the same sample in a study of blood T cell repertoires in COVID-19. Here immunoSEQ multiplex PCR was the method, and the copy in TCRdb shows in-frame clones only, minus some. The data contain approximately 150,000 clones, about 90% of them singletons. Specimen: PBMCs or T cells enriched from blood (not recorded which). These receptors came from a human donor with acute COVID-19. The donor label of this sample is uncertain.

The chain links TRBV4-2 to TRBJ2-1; D might be TRBD1 (5 bases). Trimming took off 4 bases at V and 6 bases at J, with 7 bases between the two ends. This CDR3 is 12 amino acids long. Germline V gives CDR1 LGHNA, CDR2 YNFKEQ. In DNA form, the CDR3 reads TGTGCCAGCAGCCTTCAGGGCAATGAGCAGTTCTTC. Its translation: CASSLQGNEQFF.

This clone has only one observation. This chain uses TRBV5-1 with TRBJ2-7, with 7 bases that match TRBD1. From germline, CDR1 is SGHRS and CDR2 YFSETQ. J was trimmed by 0 bases and V by 4 bases; bases with no gene match: 7. The CDR3 is 15 amino acids. The CDR3 sequence: CASSMQTGTSYEQYF. DNA for the CDR3: TGCGCCAGCAGCATGCAGACAGGGACCTCCTACGAGCAGTACTTC. Together with reference TRBV5-1 and TRBJ2-7, the CDR3 gives the full variable domain: KAGVTQTPRYLIKTRGQQVTLSCSPISGHRSVSWYQQTPGQGLQFLFEYFSETQRNKGNFPGRFSGRQFSNSRSEMNVSTLELGDSALYLCASSMQTGTSYEQYFGPGTRLTVT.

This chain joins TRBV12-5 and TRBJ2-1; TRBD2 might be the D (6 bases). The germline V gene encodes CDR1 LGHNT and CDR2 FRNRAP. The CDR3 extends over 17 amino acids. V lost 5 bases and J lost 0, with 17 bases in between. The DNA for the CDR3 is TGTGCTAGTGGTCTCTTCCTCCTAGCGAGCTCCTACAATGAGCAGTTCTTC. It yields the protein CASGLFLLASSYNEQFF.